Listed below are T cell receptor beta chains from one sample, sequenced in a study of T-cell memory formation after mild COVID-19. TCRdb reanalysed the 5' RACE reads using MiXCR and keeps one entry per CDR3 protein. The table shows fewer than 400,000 distinct CDR3 sequences, with about a sixth occurring only once. The specimen sequenced was PBMCs or a T cell subset sorted from them (not recorded which). These receptors were taken from a man aged 18 to 30 who had mild COVID-19 (a few samples of this study predate the infection). Cell type and time point are not known. The CDR3 runs from the conserved cysteine through the conserved F or W. The order of the fields is D gene, J gene, CDR3 length, clone size, V gene, CDR3 DNA, CDR3 protein. The D gene is left open where the match is weak. Expanded clones are given a class, and other clones once, few, many or no size at all.

d_call: TRBD1
j_call: TRBJ2-7
cdr3_length: 11
clone_size: few
v_call: TRBV10-2
cdr3_nt: TGCGCCAGCAGGAGGGGGCCCGAGCAGTACTTC
cdr3_aa: CASRRGPEQYF

d_call: NA
j_call: TRBJ2-3
cdr3_length: 15
clone_size: NA
v_call: TRBV7-2
cdr3_nt: TGTGCCAGCAGCCGACAGAGCAGCGTATCAGATACGCAGTATTTT
cdr3_aa: CASSRQSSVSDTQYF

d_call: TRBD2
j_call: TRBJ2-3
cdr3_length: 14
clone_size: few
v_call: TRBV7-2
cdr3_nt: TGTGCCAGCAGCGATAGGACTAGCGGGGAAGTGCAGTATTTT
cdr3_aa: CASSDRTSGEVQYF

d_call: TRBD1
j_call: TRBJ1-5
cdr3_length: 15
clone_size: few
v_call: TRBV6-6
cdr3_nt: TGTGCCAGCAGTCAGGGACAGGGGGCAAGACAGCCCCAGCATTTT
cdr3_aa: CASSQGQGARQPQHF

d_call: TRBD1
j_call: TRBJ2-5
cdr3_length: 13
clone_size: NA
v_call: TRBV10-3
cdr3_nt: TGTGCCATCAGGCCGGACAGGGGCGAGACCCAGTACTTC
cdr3_aa: CAIRPDRGETQYF

d_call: NA
j_call: TRBJ1-1
cdr3_length: 15
clone_size: NA
v_call: TRBV28
cdr3_nt: TGTGCCAGCGTGGGGACCGGGGGCCGGTACACTGAAGCTTTCTTT
cdr3_aa: CASVGTGGRYTEAFF

d_call: NA
j_call: TRBJ1-2
cdr3_length: 13
clone_size: NA
v_call: TRBV27
cdr3_nt: TGTGCCAGCAGTATCAGGATGAACTATGGCTACACCTTC
cdr3_aa: CASSIRMNYGYTF

d_call: TRBD2
j_call: TRBJ2-5
cdr3_length: 15
clone_size: few
v_call: TRBV6-5
cdr3_nt: TGTGCCAGCAGCAGCGGGGGGGCCGAGACAGAGACCCAGTACTTC
cdr3_aa: CASSSGGAETETQYF

d_call: TRBD1
j_call: TRBJ1-2
cdr3_length: 15
clone_size: NA
v_call: TRBV5-1
cdr3_nt: TGCGCCAGCAGCACAGGGACAGGGGGTAACTATGGCTACACCTTC
cdr3_aa: CASSTGTGGNYGYTF

d_call: TRBD1
j_call: TRBJ2-4
cdr3_length: 20
clone_size: many
v_call: TRBV4-3
cdr3_nt: TGCGCCAGCAGCCAAGAGGCACTGGGAGTAGGACAGGGAGCCAAAAACATTCAGTACTTC
cdr3_aa: CASSQEALGVGQGAKNIQYF

d_call: NA
j_call: TRBJ2-3
cdr3_length: 14
clone_size: many
v_call: TRBV7-3
cdr3_nt: TGTGCCAGCAGCCCATACCCACGGACCGATACGCAGTATTTT
cdr3_aa: CASSPYPRTDTQYF

d_call: NA
j_call: TRBJ1-2
cdr3_length: 13
clone_size: few
v_call: TRBV20-1
cdr3_nt: TGCAGTGCTGCCACAGCTGGGGACTATGGCTACACCTTC
cdr3_aa: CSAATAGDYGYTF

d_call: TRBD2
j_call: TRBJ2-3
cdr3_length: 16
clone_size: few
v_call: TRBV20-1
cdr3_nt: TGCAGTGCTAACCCTACCACTAGCGCCCGCACAGATACGCAGTATTTT
cdr3_aa: CSANPTTSARTDTQYF

d_call: TRBD2
j_call: TRBJ2-3
cdr3_length: 14
clone_size: many
v_call: TRBV7-2
cdr3_nt: TGTGCCAGCAGCCCTGGCGGGGGGACAGATACGCAGTATTTT
cdr3_aa: CASSPGGGTDTQYF

d_call: NA
j_call: TRBJ1-4
cdr3_length: 14
clone_size: few
v_call: TRBV4-1
cdr3_nt: TGCGCCAGCGCGGGAGGGGAGGCTGGTGAAAAACTGTTTTTT
cdr3_aa: CASAGGEAGEKLFF

d_call: NA
j_call: TRBJ2-2
cdr3_length: 14
clone_size: few
v_call: TRBV7-2
cdr3_nt: TGTGCCAGCAGCTTAAGTGTGGTAACCGGGGAGCTGTTTTTT
cdr3_aa: CASSLSVVTGELFF

d_call: NA
j_call: TRBJ2-4
cdr3_length: 18
clone_size: few
v_call: TRBV4-1
cdr3_nt: TGCGCCAGCAGCCAAGATGACACCGCCCGTCTAGCCAAAAACATTCAGTACTTC
cdr3_aa: CASSQDDTARLAKNIQYF

d_call: NA
j_call: TRBJ1-2
cdr3_length: 13
clone_size: NA
v_call: TRBV12-3/TRBV12-4
cdr3_nt: TGTGCCAGCAGGCCCGGGGGAGGTGGGGGCTACACCTTC
cdr3_aa: CASRPGGGGGYTF

d_call: NA
j_call: TRBJ1-5
cdr3_length: 16
clone_size: NA
v_call: TRBV7-2
cdr3_nt: TGTGCCAGCAGCTTAGTTGGTACGCAGACTTATCAGCCCCAGCATTTT
cdr3_aa: CASSLVGTQTYQPQHF

d_call: NA
j_call: TRBJ1-2
cdr3_length: 13
clone_size: few
v_call: TRBV5-5
cdr3_nt: TGTGCCAGCAGCTTGGGGGCCGGTGGTGACTACACCTTC
cdr3_aa: CASSLGAGGDYTF

d_call: TRBD1
j_call: TRBJ2-5
cdr3_length: 14
clone_size: NA
v_call: TRBV20-1
cdr3_nt: TGCAGTGCCCCATCTCGGACAGGGATTGAGACCCAGTACTTC
cdr3_aa: CSAPSRTGIETQYF

d_call: NA
j_call: TRBJ1-2
cdr3_length: 14
clone_size: few
v_call: TRBV12-3/TRBV12-4
cdr3_nt: TGTGCCAGCAGTTCCGAGGGGGGAACAGGTGGCTACACCTTC
cdr3_aa: CASSSEGGTGGYTF

d_call: NA
j_call: TRBJ2-7
cdr3_length: 12
clone_size: few
v_call: TRBV7-2
cdr3_nt: TGTGCCAGCAGCTCCAACCCCTACGAGCAGTACTTC
cdr3_aa: CASSSNPYEQYF

d_call: NA
j_call: TRBJ1-5
cdr3_length: 13
clone_size: few
v_call: TRBV12-3/TRBV12-4
cdr3_nt: TGTGCCAGCACCCCTAGTCCTAACATGCCCCAGCATTTT
cdr3_aa: CASTPSPNMPQHF

d_call: NA
j_call: TRBJ2-7
cdr3_length: 17
clone_size: many
v_call: TRBV5-1
cdr3_nt: TGCGCCAGCAGCTTGAGGGTCCGGGCTTTGAGCTCCTACGAGCAGTACTTC
cdr3_aa: CASSLRVRALSSYEQYF

d_call: NA
j_call: TRBJ2-3
cdr3_length: 12
clone_size: few
v_call: TRBV12-3/TRBV12-4
cdr3_nt: TGTGCCAGCAGTTTGTTTCGGGCGGCGCAGTATTTT
cdr3_aa: CASSLFRAAQYF

d_call: NA
j_call: TRBJ2-5
cdr3_length: 15
clone_size: few
v_call: TRBV2
cdr3_nt: TGTGCCAGCAGTGAATGGCGGACCCGCGAGGAGACCCAGTACTTC
cdr3_aa: CASSEWRTREETQYF